These T cell receptor beta chains were read from a single sample in a study of breast tumors, draining lymph nodes, adjacent tissues. TCRdb reanalysed the multiplex PCR reads using MiXCR and keeps one entry per CDR3 protein. This table holds over 200,000 distinct CDR3 sequences, roughly 32% found once. The sequenced sample consisted of axillary lymph node tissue. The receptor set was obtained from a female donor with breast cancer. Some clones in this sample may be carry-over from other donors' samples. Each CDR3 is given with its conserved first and last residue. D genes are given only for firm matches.

CDR3 protein	V gene	D gene	J gene
CASSLGTSYRHEQFF	TRBV6-5	TRBD2	TRBJ2-1
CASSILRGHNEQFF	TRBV19	NA	TRBJ2-1
CASSAAEVDIQYF	TRBV19	NA	TRBJ2-4
CASSHSGTGWQTQYF	TRBV6-2/TRBV6-3	TRBD1	TRBJ2-5
CASSTGTRNQPQHF	TRBV12-3/TRBV12-4	NA	TRBJ1-5
CASSFADSYEQYF	TRBV11-2	NA	TRBJ2-7
CASSLGGGYTEAFF	TRBV7-9	NA	TRBJ1-1
CASGFVRGTGPFSGNTIYF	TRBV12-5	TRBD1	TRBJ1-3
CASSLEGTAGYGYTF	TRBV11-2	TRBD1	TRBJ1-2
CASSSDRGRTEAFF	TRBV7-9	TRBD1	NA
CAGSVGTGEGAQYF	TRBV6-4	TRBD1	TRBJ2-5
CASSRDDSLALHGYTF	TRBV5-1	NA	TRBJ1-2
CASSVQGTGGGELFF	TRBV5-5	NA	TRBJ2-2
CSVAGLGGRIADTQYF	TRBV29-1	TRBD2	TRBJ2-3
CASSSLPRGAGTQYF	TRBV5-1	NA	TRBJ2-3
CASSVPPEGSFF	TRBV6-1	NA	TRBJ1-1
CASSQDRGQATQYF	TRBV7-9	TRBD1	TRBJ2-5
CASSQAGILTEAFF	TRBV3-1	NA	TRBJ1-1
CAISELGNSAGGRQETQYF	TRBV10-3	TRBD2	TRBJ2-5
CASSQERGAGDPSYNSPLHF	TRBV4-1	NA	TRBJ1-6
CSALKTAYPQPGTEAFF	TRBV20-1	NA	TRBJ1-1
CASSVESRTEAFF	TRBV9	NA	TRBJ1-1
CASSLMTSGSPETQYF	TRBV7-2	TRBD2	TRBJ2-5
CSARVQTPADTQYF	TRBV20-1	NA	TRBJ2-3
CASSYSTGSGTQYF	TRBV6-2/TRBV6-3	NA	TRBJ2-3
CSAPRNRDSYTGELFF	TRBV20-1	NA	TRBJ2-2
CVSSYLREGTDTQYF	TRBV18	NA	TRBJ2-3
CASKANTEAFF	TRBV19	NA	TRBJ1-1
CASSLVHPRGELFF	TRBV5-6	NA	TRBJ2-2
CSVAPMGRTDTQYF	TRBV29-1	NA	TRBJ2-3
CASSYSEDRERVTIYF	TRBV6-6	TRBD1	TRBJ1-3
CASSSRGSYGYTF	TRBV11-1	TRBD1	TRBJ1-2
CASSFYICSAQGGDTQYF	TRBV7-2	NA	TRBJ2-3
CASSLAGTGTSGANVLTF	TRBV7-3	TRBD1	TRBJ2-6
CASSAGTTDLYNEQFF	TRBV9	NA	TRBJ2-1
CASSPQLAGVVNEQFF	TRBV9	TRBD2	TRBJ2-1
CASSFLTGGNTEAFF	TRBV13	NA	TRBJ1-1
CASSYPSGDWNNEQFF	TRBV6-6	TRBD2	TRBJ2-1
CASSSWGGRALSNEQFF	TRBV5-1	TRBD2	TRBJ2-1
CASTMGTSGSHYEQYF	TRBV7-7	TRBD2	TRBJ2-7
CASSQAPTGFTSGANVLTF	TRBV4-1	NA	TRBJ2-6
CASSLGGESPLHF	TRBV7-3	NA	TRBJ1-6
CASSRLAGGETQYF	TRBV18	TRBD2	TRBJ2-5
CASSRRGETHYF	TRBV5-1	NA	TRBJ2-5
CASSQSLRGGPSNEQFF	TRBV4-2	TRBD2	TRBJ2-1
CASSQIRGGAGTKNIQYF	TRBV11-3	NA	TRBJ2-4
CASSLKGAGTGGGTQYF	TRBV5-8	NA	TRBJ2-3
CASSPQGYRYGYTF	TRBV13	NA	TRBJ1-2
CAWSVRQSYGYTF	TRBV30	NA	TRBJ1-2
CATSGRRSANEKLFF	TRBV15	NA	TRBJ1-4
CASSLDGRPNNEQFF	TRBV7-3	TRBD2	TRBJ2-1
CSALSDQGGGDTQYF	TRBV20-1	NA	TRBJ2-3
CASSEQRGVGEKLFF	TRBV2	NA	TRBJ1-4
CASTASSGANVLTF	TRBV28	NA	TRBJ2-6